Listed below are T cell receptor beta chains from one sample, sequenced in a study of shared clonotypes between healthy human individuals. Clones were sequenced by immunoSEQ multiplex PCR, and TCRdb holds only the in-frame ones, with some missing. The sample carries some 1 million clones, about 70% recorded once. What was sequenced was memory CD4+ T cells sorted from blood. These receptors were collected from a man younger than 35 in good health. The CDR3 runs from the conserved cysteine through the conserved F or W. D genes are given only for firm matches. Some rows have no size entry. The others give once, few or many, or a class for an expanded clone.

d_call: TRBD1; j_call: TRBJ2-7; v_call: TRBV6-6; clone_size: many; cdr3_nt: TGTGCCAGCACCTACCGGGATACAGGGGGGCGCGAGCAGTACTTC; cdr3_aa: CASTYRDTGGREQYF
d_call: TRBD2; j_call: TRBJ2-1; v_call: TRBV7-9; clone_size: .; cdr3_nt: TGTGCCAGCAGCTCACCCCAGGGTTTCGGGGGGGGCGATGAGCAGTTCTTC; cdr3_aa: CASSSPQGFGGGDEQFF
d_call: .; j_call: TRBJ2-1; v_call: TRBV9; clone_size: .; cdr3_nt: TGTGCCAGCAGCGTAGCCTTATACAATGAGCAGTTCTTC; cdr3_aa: CASSVALYNEQFF
d_call: TRBD1; j_call: TRBJ2-7; v_call: TRBV14; clone_size: many; cdr3_nt: TGTGCCAGCAGCCAATGGAGGACAGGGGGTGAGCAGTACTTC; cdr3_aa: CASSQWRTGGEQYF
d_call: .; j_call: TRBJ1-5; v_call: TRBV7-2; clone_size: .; cdr3_nt: TGTGCCAGCAGCTTAACGGGATACGATCAGCCCCAGCATTTT; cdr3_aa: CASSLTGYDQPQHF
d_call: .; j_call: TRBJ2-5; v_call: TRBV7-2; clone_size: .; cdr3_nt: TGTGCCAGCAGCTTAGGGGCCGGGAGTTCTGAGACCCAGTACTTC; cdr3_aa: CASSLGAGSSETQYF
d_call: TRBD1; j_call: TRBJ2-1; v_call: TRBV5-1; clone_size: .; cdr3_nt: TGCGCCAGCAGGGGGTCAGGGGGAACCCTTACCTACAATGAGCAGTTCTTC; cdr3_aa: CASRGSGGTLTYNEQFF
d_call: .; j_call: TRBJ1-2; v_call: TRBV19; clone_size: many; cdr3_nt: TGTGCCAGTAGTATAGGCCCAGCTAACTATGGCTACACCTTC; cdr3_aa: CASSIGPANYGYTF
d_call: .; j_call: TRBJ1-5; v_call: TRBV4-1; clone_size: .; cdr3_nt: TGCGCCAGCAGCCAAGATCGGGTTTCTGGACACAGGCATTTT; cdr3_aa: CASSQDRVSGHRHF
d_call: .; j_call: TRBJ1-3; v_call: TRBV11-2; clone_size: .; cdr3_nt: TGTGCCAGCTCCATCCAAGGGGCTGGAAACACCATATATTTT; cdr3_aa: CASSIQGAGNTIYF
d_call: .; j_call: TRBJ2-5; v_call: TRBV2; clone_size: once; cdr3_nt: TGTGCCAGCAGTGAAGGGCCCCTGGGGGGCGAGACCCAGTACTTC; cdr3_aa: CASSEGPLGGETQYF
d_call: .; j_call: TRBJ2-3; v_call: TRBV6-6; clone_size: once; cdr3_nt: TGTGCCAGCAGTTTGCCGGGGGAGGCAGATACGCAGTATTTT; cdr3_aa: CASSLPGEADTQYF
d_call: .; j_call: TRBJ2-7; v_call: TRBV21-1; clone_size: .; cdr3_nt: TGTGCCAGCAGCAAAGGGGACAGGGGCGGCCAGTACTTC; cdr3_aa: CASSKGDRGGQYF
d_call: .; j_call: TRBJ1-6; v_call: TRBV5-4; clone_size: .; cdr3_nt: TGTGCCAGCAGCTTGTACAGGGCAGGTTCACCCCTCCACTTT; cdr3_aa: CASSLYRAGSPLHF
d_call: .; j_call: TRBJ2-7; v_call: TRBV13; clone_size: many; cdr3_nt: TGTGCCAGCAGCTTAGTCAGAGCCTACGAGCAGTACTTC; cdr3_aa: CASSLVRAYEQYF
d_call: .; j_call: TRBJ2-5; v_call: TRBV5-4; clone_size: .; cdr3_nt: TGTGCCAGCAGCTTCGACCAAGAGACCCAGTACTTC; cdr3_aa: CASSFDQETQYF
d_call: TRBD1; j_call: TRBJ1-6; v_call: TRBV28; clone_size: once; cdr3_nt: TGTGCCAGCAGTTGGGACAGGAGCTCACCCCTCCACTTT; cdr3_aa: CASSWDRSSPLHF
d_call: .; j_call: TRBJ2-7; v_call: TRBV5-8; clone_size: few; cdr3_nt: TGTGCCAGCAGCTTGGCGGCAGGGGAGACGTACGAGCAGTACTTC; cdr3_aa: CASSLAAGETYEQYF
d_call: .; j_call: TRBJ2-2; v_call: TRBV10-1; clone_size: few; cdr3_nt: TGCGCCAGCAGTGAGGGGGCCGGGGAGCTGTTTTTT; cdr3_aa: CASSEGAGELFF
d_call: .; j_call: TRBJ1-1; v_call: TRBV5-1; clone_size: .; cdr3_nt: TGCGCCAGCAGCCTTTCAGGGAGATTGAACACTGAAGCTTTCTTT; cdr3_aa: CASSLSGRLNTEAFF
d_call: .; j_call: TRBJ2-5; v_call: TRBV30; clone_size: .; cdr3_nt: TGTGCCTGGACCGGTTCCTGGGGTCCCCAAGAGACCCAGTACTTC; cdr3_aa: CAWTGSWGPQETQYF
d_call: .; j_call: TRBJ2-2; v_call: TRBV6-4; clone_size: .; cdr3_nt: TGTGCCAGCAGTGTCCAGGGGGGCACCGGGGAGCTGTTTTTT; cdr3_aa: CASSVQGGTGELFF
d_call: .; j_call: TRBJ1-1; v_call: TRBV19; clone_size: .; cdr3_nt: TGTGCCAGTAGTGCTACGCCCATAGGGACCGGGTCGGCTTTCTTT; cdr3_aa: CASSATPIGTGSAFF
d_call: .; j_call: TRBJ2-1; v_call: TRBV5-4; clone_size: .; cdr3_nt: TGTGCCAGCAGCCCTCTACCCTCTAGCTCCTACAATGAGCAGTTCTTC; cdr3_aa: CASSPLPSSSYNEQFF
d_call: TRBD2; j_call: TRBJ2-7; v_call: TRBV2; clone_size: .; cdr3_nt: TGTGCCAGCAGGGTCGGACTAGGTTCCTACGAGCAGTACTTC; cdr3_aa: CASRVGLGSYEQYF
d_call: .; j_call: TRBJ2-5; v_call: TRBV28; clone_size: .; cdr3_nt: TGTGCCAGCATAGGGAGGATGCTAGCGCGACAAGAGACCCAGTACTTC; cdr3_aa: CASIGRMLARQETQYF
d_call: .; j_call: TRBJ1-4; v_call: TRBV30; clone_size: .; cdr3_nt: TGTGCCTGGAGTACCCGGACAGCCTCTAATGAAAAACTGTTTTTT; cdr3_aa: CAWSTRTASNEKLFF
d_call: .; j_call: TRBJ2-7; v_call: TRBV4-3; clone_size: .; cdr3_nt: TGCGCCAGCAGCACAAGGGCAGGACTCCCTACCTACGAGCAGTACTTC; cdr3_aa: CASSTRAGLPTYEQYF
d_call: TRBD1; j_call: TRBJ1-5; v_call: TRBV25-1; clone_size: few; cdr3_nt: TGTGCCAGCACTACAGGGGGCAATCAGCCCCAGCATTTT; cdr3_aa: CASTTGGNQPQHF
d_call: .; j_call: TRBJ1-1; v_call: TRBV5-6; clone_size: .; cdr3_nt: TGTGCCAGCACCCGCCGGGAGGGTAACACTGAAGCTTTCTTT; cdr3_aa: CASTRREGNTEAFF
d_call: .; j_call: TRBJ2-5; v_call: TRBV19; clone_size: .; cdr3_nt: TGTGCCAGTAGTCCCAACCTAAGCGTAAGGACCCAGTACTTC; cdr3_aa: CASSPNLSVRTQYF
d_call: .; j_call: TRBJ1-4; v_call: TRBV27; clone_size: .; cdr3_nt: TGTGCCAGCAGTTTAAAGTTTGCAACTAATGAAAAACTGTTTTTT; cdr3_aa: CASSLKFATNEKLFF
d_call: TRBD2; j_call: TRBJ2-3; v_call: TRBV5-1; clone_size: .; cdr3_nt: TGCGCCAGCAGCCTACGGACTAGCGGAATCACAGATACGCAGTATTTT; cdr3_aa: CASSLRTSGITDTQYF
d_call: .; j_call: TRBJ2-1; v_call: TRBV5-1; clone_size: few; cdr3_nt: TGCGCCAGCAGCTTGGGGCTAGCTGAGAATGAGCAGTTCTTC; cdr3_aa: CASSLGLAENEQFF
d_call: .; j_call: TRBJ1-2; v_call: TRBV10-3; clone_size: few; cdr3_nt: TGTGCCATCAGGTACCGGGACGTGGAAGCCTACACCTTC; cdr3_aa: CAIRYRDVEAYTF
d_call: TRBD1; j_call: TRBJ2-7; v_call: TRBV5-1; clone_size: .; cdr3_nt: TGCGCCAGCAGCACCGGGACAGGGGGTTCTTACGAGCAGTACTTC; cdr3_aa: CASSTGTGGSYEQYF
d_call: TRBD2; j_call: TRBJ2-3; v_call: TRBV7-2; clone_size: .; cdr3_nt: TGTGCCAGCAGCCGTACTAGCGGGAGTACAGATACGCAGTATTTT; cdr3_aa: CASSRTSGSTDTQYF
d_call: .; j_call: TRBJ2-5; v_call: TRBV5-1; clone_size: .; cdr3_nt: TGCGCCAGCAGCCCAGACTACCAAGAGACCCAGTACTTC; cdr3_aa: CASSPDYQETQYF
d_call: TRBD1; j_call: TRBJ1-1; v_call: TRBV4-1; clone_size: few; cdr3_nt: TGCGCCAGCAGCCAACGAACTACAGGGGGTAGGACTGAAGCTTTCTTT; cdr3_aa: CASSQRTTGGRTEAFF
d_call: TRBD1; j_call: TRBJ1-1; v_call: TRBV27; clone_size: .; cdr3_nt: TGTGCCAGCAGGGCATACAGGGGAGGAACTGAAGCTTTCTTT; cdr3_aa: CASRAYRGGTEAFF
d_call: .; j_call: TRBJ2-7; v_call: TRBV18; clone_size: .; cdr3_nt: TGTGCCAGCTCACCACAGGGGGTCAGCGACGAGCAGTACTTC; cdr3_aa: CASSPQGVSDEQYF
d_call: .; j_call: TRBJ1-1; v_call: TRBV29-1; clone_size: .; cdr3_nt: TGCAGCGTAGGCTGGGGGGCGGGTGAAGCTTTCTTT; cdr3_aa: CSVGWGAGEAFF
d_call: .; j_call: TRBJ2-1; v_call: TRBV9; clone_size: .; cdr3_nt: TGTGCCAGCAGCGCCGGGACTCTAAACAATGAGCAGTTCTTC; cdr3_aa: CASSAGTLNNEQFF
d_call: .; j_call: TRBJ2-3; v_call: TRBV29-1; clone_size: .; cdr3_nt: TGCAGCGTTGGGGGGGATACGCAGTATTTT; cdr3_aa: CSVGGDTQYF
d_call: .; j_call: TRBJ2-7; v_call: TRBV14; clone_size: .; cdr3_nt: TGTGCCAGCAGCCGAGATTACTACGAGCAGTACTTC; cdr3_aa: CASSRDYYEQYF
d_call: TRBD2; j_call: TRBJ2-7; v_call: TRBV6-5; clone_size: .; cdr3_nt: TGTGCCAGCAGTACCCGGGAGGGGGGGACCTACGAGCAGTACTTC; cdr3_aa: CASSTREGGTYEQYF
d_call: TRBD2; j_call: TRBJ2-3; v_call: TRBV29-1; clone_size: .; cdr3_nt: TGCAGCGTTGAAGATGATGGGACTACGTTAAATACGCAGTATTTT; cdr3_aa: CSVEDDGTTLNTQYF
d_call: .; j_call: TRBJ2-7; v_call: TRBV6-1; clone_size: .; cdr3_nt: TGTGCCAGCAGTGCCGGGTTGGGGCAGTACTTC; cdr3_aa: CASSAGLGQYF
d_call: TRBD1; j_call: TRBJ2-7; v_call: TRBV19; clone_size: .; cdr3_nt: TGTGCCAGTAGTCCGCGGGGACAGGGTGCTCCGGGGTACTTC; cdr3_aa: CASSPRGQGAPGYF
d_call: .; j_call: TRBJ1-4; v_call: TRBV12-5; clone_size: .; cdr3_nt: TGTGCTAGTGGTTTTAGTCAGGGCTTAGCAACTAATGAAAAACTGTTTTTT; cdr3_aa: CASGFSQGLATNEKLFF
d_call: .; j_call: TRBJ2-3; v_call: TRBV21-1; clone_size: .; cdr3_nt: TGTGCCAGCAGCAAAGCTTTTTCAGGCGGGAGCACAGATACGCAGTATTTT; cdr3_aa: CASSKAFSGGSTDTQYF
d_call: TRBD1; j_call: TRBJ2-7; v_call: TRBV5-1; clone_size: .; cdr3_nt: TGCGCCAGCAAAACGGGACAGATCTCCTACGAGCAGTACTTC; cdr3_aa: CASKTGQISYEQYF
d_call: TRBD2; j_call: TRBJ2-1; v_call: TRBV29-1; clone_size: .; cdr3_nt: TGCAGCGTTGGTAACCGGGACTACCTTAACAATGAGCAGTTCTTC; cdr3_aa: CSVGNRDYLNNEQFF
d_call: TRBD2; j_call: TRBJ2-3; v_call: TRBV10-3; clone_size: .; cdr3_nt: TGTGCCATCAGTGAGACTAGCGGAGCAAGCACAGATACGCAGTATTTT; cdr3_aa: CAISETSGASTDTQYF
d_call: .; j_call: TRBJ2-7; v_call: TRBV20-1; clone_size: .; cdr3_nt: TGCAGTGCTACAGGCCTGTACGAGCAGTACTTC; cdr3_aa: CSATGLYEQYF